A selection of T cell receptor beta chains follows, all from one sample in a study of T cell responses to AZD1222 COVID-19 vaccine. Using immunoSEQ multiplex PCR, the repertoire was profiled, and TCRdb retains in-frame clones only, with some absent. The table shows 100,000 to 150,000 clones, with over 75% occurring only once. The material sequenced was peripheral blood, taken on day 0 of AZD1222 vaccination. These receptor sequences come from an adult in good health. Each CDR3 is given with its conserved first and last residue. Fields, in order: V gene, CDR3 protein.

TRBV12-5,CASGTGTTYGYTF
TRBV7-8,CASSPGDSNYGYTF
TRBV18,CASSVTVYNEQFF
TRBV10-3,CASESGTGGAGNQPQHF
TRBV19,CASSHRHFPTQYF
TRBV20-1,CSAPLAGRGHF
TRBV5-5,CASSSQPGSNSPLHF
TRBV6-8,CASRDGQAFLAGHTGELFF
TRBV11-2,CASSSSMEEKLFF
TRBV5-1,CASSADRDNTEAFF
TRBV2,CASNPDREAYEQYF
TRBV4-1,CASSQDGTASGGYTF
TRBV5-8,CASSPSRGTPRLSSSYEQYF
TRBV5-6,CASSLIGTDGNEQFF
TRBV2,CASSEGMATLTGELFF
TRBV9,CASSVGPQVEQYF
TRBV9,CASSVGGERSPLHF
TRBV2,CATSLQGQLYNEQFF
TRBV5-1,CASSSGQGLAASYNSPLHF
TRBV10-3,CAISGTAGGTQETQYF
TRBV6-5,CASSYSTSTEAFF
TRBV10-1,CASSEVGRTEAFF
TRBV6-2/TRBV6-3,CASSFTGGYGYTF
TRBV6-6,CASKSTDLNEKLFF
TRBV18,CASSPRDRIGEKLFF
TRBV10-3,CAISGTEKRSGELFF
TRBV27,CASSLGYTGELFF
TRBV6-2/TRBV6-3,CASSTGTVSGYTF
TRBV9,CASSVVIGGYTGELFF
TRBV10-2,CASSPGQGANTEAFF
TRBV27,CASSLRTGARNTEAFF
TRBV15,CATSSTGTGGYNSPLHF